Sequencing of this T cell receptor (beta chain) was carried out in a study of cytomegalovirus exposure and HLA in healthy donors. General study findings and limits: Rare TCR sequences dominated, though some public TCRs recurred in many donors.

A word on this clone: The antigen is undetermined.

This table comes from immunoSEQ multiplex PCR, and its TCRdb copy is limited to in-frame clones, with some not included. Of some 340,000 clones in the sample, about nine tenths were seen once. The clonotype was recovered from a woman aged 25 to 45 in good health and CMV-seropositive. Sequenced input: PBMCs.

The CDR3 region has the DNA TGTGCCAGCAGCTTAATATGGCCGCGGGACCGCTACACCTTC. This codes for CASSLIWPRDRYTF. This chain links TRBV11-1 with TRBJ1-2; D is possibly TRBD1 (5 bases). The CDR3 has 14 residues. Between the trimmed V and J ends, which lost 2 bases and 9 bases, there was a span of 16 bases. The germline gives CDR1 SGHAT, CDR2 FQDESV (reference sequence).